The 4 T cell receptor beta chains presented below share a single source sample, sequenced in a study of OX40 agonist ivuxolimab in advanced cancers. Produced via immunoSEQ multiplex PCR; TCRdb's table is partial and in-frame only. The profile covers about 62,000 clones, with approximately 85% appearing a single time and 11% taken by the ten largest. The source was CD4+ or CD8+ T cells sorted from blood, collected in a trial of the OX40 agonist ivuxolimab. Every receptor here comes from an adult with an advanced solid tumor such as melanoma, head and neck, liver or kidney cancer.

The chain is built from TRBV29-1 and TRBJ1-2; D perhaps matches TRBD1 (6 bases). The CDR3 totals 11 residues. Germline loops: CDR1 SQVTM, CDR2 ANQGSEA. The ends were cut back, 2 bases at V and 6 bases at J, with 7 bases in the middle. Written as DNA, the CDR3 is TGCAGCGTTGAACAGGGGAATGGCTACACCTTC. Protein: CSVEQGNGYTF.

This clone has a single count. The V gene is TRBV5-6, the J gene TRBJ1-1, with 7 nucleotides matching TRBD1. The CDR3 has 14 amino acids. Per the germline V gene, CDR1 is SGHDT and CDR2 is YYEEEE. V lost 4 bases and J lost 1; bases outside the gene matches: 4. The CDR3 loop reads CASSLTGRNTEAFF. The CDR3 DNA sequence: TGTGCCAGCAGCCTGACAGGGAGGAACACTGAAGCTTTCTTT.

This sequence joins TRBV11-2 and TRBJ2-3; TRBD2 aligns across 7 bases. The germline V gene has CDR1 SGHAT and CDR2 FQNNGV. The CDR3 has 16 residues. Unmatched junction bases numbered 13, after V lost 5 bases and J lost 5 bases. The CDR3 loop is CASSASGAGEIDTQYF. The CDR3 DNA follows: TGTGCCAGCAGCGCGAGCGGGGCGGGCGAGATAGATACGCAGTATTTT.

This clone came up a few times. V gene TRBV30 combines with J gene TRBJ2-7, with D maybe TRBD1 (5 bases). The CDR3 runs 12 residues. V was trimmed by 4 bases and J by 6 bases, leaving 13 bases between them. Germline CDR1 reads GTSNPN; CDR2 reads SVGIG (reference sequence). CDR3 nucleotide sequence: TGTGCCTGGAAAAGCTCAGGGCTCGAGCAGTACTTC. This translates into CAWKSSGLEQYF.